The sequence of this T cell receptor (beta chain) was determined in a study of cytomegalovirus exposure and HLA in healthy donors. The V and J ends lost 1 base and 7 bases respectively, with 11 bases between them. CDR1 is SGHAT and CDR2 is FQNNGV in the germline V gene. The CDR3 extends over 14 amino acids. Points from the study as a whole: For most TCR beta V segments, an earlier analysis put the productive rate at about 87% or about 30% of the time. Several of the most significant clusters were apparently associated with common viral pathogens in a later analysis.

This clone occurred a few times. Its antigen is not identified. PCR employed 60 Vbeta and 13 Jbeta primers. Per the study methods: Later analysis identified 80 million to 90 million unique TCR beta chains, 8.5 million to 13 million shared. Clones were read by immunoSEQ multiplex PCR, and TCRdb kept only the in-frame ones, dropping some. From that table come the V and J calls and clone size; the DNA was used to work out D and trimming. In the table there are some 140,000 clones, around four fifths of which are singletons. The V gene is TRBV11-2, the J gene TRBJ2-1, with D perhaps TRBD2 (5 bases). The source of this sequence is a woman aged 45 to 65 in good health and CMV-seropositive. The sequencing input was PBMCs. CDR3 DNA: TGTGCCAGCAGCTTAGGGGGAGCCTGGAATGAGCAGTTCTTC. Translation: CASSLGGAWNEQFF. Looking up the rest from reference TRBV11-2 and TRBJ2-1 gives the full variable domain: EAGVAQSPRYKIIEKRQSVAFWCNPISGHATLYWYQQILGQGPKLLIQFQNNGVVDDSQLPKDRFSAERLKGVDSTLKIQPAKLEDSAVYLCASSLGGAWNEQFFGPGTRLTVL.